The clone carrying this T cell receptor (beta chain) was seen more than once but under ten times. Starting material of 500 ng total RNA yielded TCR beta cDNA via a constant-region primer. Library construction for TCR beta comprised three nested multiplex PCR rounds performed with slightly modified ARM-PCR. One entry per CDR3 protein, called by TCRdb with MiXCR from the multiplex PCR reads. The table records about 310,000 distinct CDR3 sequences, more than 55% of them present only once. Unsorted whole blood served as the source of blood RNA, and germline DNA was extracted as well. This specimen belongs to a study of tumor-infiltrating lymphocytes in primary liver carcinoma. The sequence was obtained from a middle-aged man with primary liver carcinoma and hepatitis B virus infection. The sequenced sample consisted of peripheral blood.

This CDR3 is CASSLNEATDTQYF. CDR3 DNA sequence: TGTGCCAGCAGCTTAAACGAGGCGACAGATACGCAGTATTTT. V and J are TRBV7-8 and TRBJ2-3; D not resolved. The V end lost 2 bases, the J end lost 3 bases, and 9 bases lay between the germline ends. This CDR3 has 14 residues. Germline V gene sequence: CDR1 SGHVS, CDR2 FQNEAQ.